Following are 29 T cell receptor beta chains from one sample sequenced in a study of cytomegalovirus exposure and HLA in healthy donors. 60 Vbeta and 13 Jbeta primers were used in PCR. Sequencing used immunoSEQ multiplex PCR; TCRdb keeps in-frame clones, though not all of them. The table shows over 250,000 clones, with roughly 90% occurring only once. The sample comprised PBMCs. These receptors came from a man between 40 and 49 years old in good health and CMV-seropositive.

J is TRBJ2-7 and V is TRBV28; possibly TRBD2 for D (5 bases). CDR3 length: 19 residues. Germline loops: CDR1 MDHEN, CDR2 SYDVKM. V lost 2 bases and J lost 3, with 26 bases in between. The CDR3 DNA reads TGTGCCAGCAGTTTAGGGCTTCGGGGTGCCAGTGGGGTTCACTACGAGCAGTACTTC. It is translated as CASSLGLRGASGVHYEQYF.

The chain links TRBV28 to TRBJ1-2; tentative D call: TRBD1 (6 bases). The CDR3 consists of 12 residues. Trimming took 9 bases from V and 0 from J, leaving 8 bases between them. Germline V gene lookup returns CDR1 MDHEN and CDR2 SYDVKM. The CDR3 spells CARDRSNYGYTF. CDR3 sequence (DNA): TGTGCCAGAGACAGGTCTAACTATGGCTACACCTTC.

V gene TRBV5-1 combines with J gene TRBJ2-1, with TRBD2 matching over 10 bases. The CDR3 contains 16 residues. Per germline, CDR1 SGHRS and CDR2 YFSETQ. Unmatched junction bases numbered 6, after V lost 5 bases and J lost 1 base. Here the CDR3 reads CASSLGLAASYNEQFF. The CDR3 nucleotides are TGCGCCAGCAGTTTAGGACTAGCGGCTTCCTACAATGAGCAGTTCTTC.

V gene TRBV7-8 combines with J gene TRBJ2-1, with TRBD2 as a possible D gene (5 bases). CDR3 length equals 13 residues. The V and J ends lost 3 bases and 9 bases respectively, with 12 bases between them. The V gene's germline CDR1 is SGHVS and CDR2 FQNEAQ. In nucleotides, the CDR3 is TGTGCCAGCAGCTTTAGGACTCTCGGTGAGCAGTTCTTC. Amino acids: CASSFRTLGEQFF.

The chain uses TRBV18 and TRBJ2-1; D perhaps matches TRBD2 (6 bases). The CDR3 totals 15 residues. Germline V gene data show CDR1 as KGHSH and CDR2 as LQKENI. Trimming left V 0 bases short and J 4 bases short, with 10 bases between. The CDR3 DNA reads as TGTGCCAGCTCACCACCTAGCGGTACTTACAATGAGCAGTTCTTC. Residues: CASSPPSGTYNEQFF.

The chain joins TRBV4-2 to TRBJ2-1; D perhaps matches TRBD2 (6 bases). The V gene lost 2 bases and the J gene lost 3 bases, with 11 bases spanning the gap. This CDR3 contains 15 residues. The germline V gene has CDR1 LGHNA and CDR2 YNFKEQ. The DNA of the CDR3 is TGTGCCAGCAGCCAAAGGCGGGATTACTACAATGAGCAGTTCTTC. It translates to CASSQRRDYYNEQFF.

Written as DNA, the CDR3 is TGTGCCAGCAGCGATAGCGGGAGGCCCACAGATACGCAGTATTTT. Encoded protein: CASSDSGRPTDTQYF. This chain uses TRBV25-1 with TRBJ2-3; 10 bases align to TRBD2. J lost 2 bases, V lost 6 bases, and 5 bases had no gene match. The CDR3 consists of 15 residues. Looked up from germline, CDR1 is MGHDK and CDR2 is SYGVNS. Combining the CDR3 with reference TRBV25-1 and TRBJ2-3 gives the whole variable domain EADIYQTPRYLVIGTGKKITLECSQTMGHDKMYWYQQDPGMELHLIHYSYGVNSTEKGDLSSESTVSRIRTEHFPLTLESARPSHTSQYLCASSDSGRPTDTQYFGPGTRLTVL.

This clone came up once. The rearrangement joins TRBV28 to TRBJ1-5, with TRBD1 matching 7 bases. J lost 6 bases, V lost 5 bases, and 10 bases had no gene match. Germline V gene data show CDR1 as MDHEN and CDR2 as SYDVKM. The CDR3 is 15 residues long. Written as DNA, the CDR3 is TGTGCCAGCAGTATGACACAGGGGAAGGGTCAGCCCCAGCATTTT. This translates into CASSMTQGKGQPQHF.

The gene calls are TRBV10-3 and TRBJ2-3; D is perhaps TRBD1 (6 bases). CDR1 is ENHRY and CDR2 is SYGVKD in the germline V gene. The length of the CDR3 is 14 residues. Deletions cut 1 base from V and 1 base from J, with 6 bases between. The CDR3 nucleotides read TGTGCCATCAGTGAGTACAGGGGCACAGATACGCAGTATTTT. The encoded protein is CAISEYRGTDTQYF.

The chain has TRBV14 and TRBJ2-1; 8 nucleotides match TRBD2. Per the germline V gene, CDR1 is SGHDN and CDR2 is FVKESK. V lost 3 bases and J lost 0; bases outside the gene matches: 16. CDR3 length: 20 residues. The CDR3 DNA reads TGTGCCAGCAGCCAGGCGAGCGGGAGAGGGCCTGGCCCCTCCTACAATGAGCAGTTCTTC. As protein: CASSQASGRGPGPSYNEQFF.

The rearrangement uses TRBV28 and TRBJ2-1; 9 nucleotides align to TRBD2. The CDR3 spans 14 residues. Trimming took 3 bases from V and 4 from J; bases not matched to a gene: 1. Germline V gives CDR1 MDHEN, CDR2 SYDVKM. CDR3 in DNA: TGTGCCAGCAGTTTGACTAGCGGTTACAATGAGCAGTTCTTC. Its protein product is CASSLTSGYNEQFF.

The chain employs TRBV30 and TRBJ2-2; 8 nucleotides match TRBD2. Germline lookup yields CDR1 GTSNPN and CDR2 SVGIG (reference sequence). This CDR3 region has 15 residues. V gave up 1 base and J gave up 6 bases; unmatched junction bases: 7. As DNA, the CDR3 is TGTGCCTGGAGTGGCCCGGGACTAGTTCCCGGGGAGCTGTTTTTT. This translates into CAWSGPGLVPGELFF. The full variable domain, in which reference TRBV30 and TRBJ2-2 provide the parts outside the CDR3, is SQTIHQWPATLVQPVGSPLSLECTVEGTSNPNLYWYRQAAGRGLQLLFYSVGIGQISSEVPQNLSASRPQDRQFILSSKKLLLSDSGFYLCAWSGPGLVPGELFFGEGSRLTVL.

This clone was detected only a few times. The rearrangement joins TRBV5-1 to TRBJ2-7; the match to TRBD2 covers 10 bases. Trimming took 0 bases from V and 3 from J; bases not matched to a gene: 3. This CDR3 contains 15 residues. Germline V CDR1 and CDR2: SGHRS, YFSETQ. The CDR3 region is CASSLVGLAVYEQYF. The CDR3 region has the DNA TGCGCCAGCAGCTTGGTAGGACTAGCGGTCTACGAGCAGTACTTC.

J is TRBJ1-4 and V is TRBV7-2; D gene uncertain. CDR1 is SGHTA and CDR2 is FQGNSA in the germline V gene. The V end lost 2 bases, the J end lost 4 bases, and 11 bases lay between the germline ends. The CDR3 is 15 residues long. CDR3 in amino acids: CASSLTGILNEKLFF. In DNA, the CDR3 is TGTGCCAGCAGCTTAACCGGGATTCTTAATGAAAAACTGTTTTTT.

This sequence joins TRBV6-5 and TRBJ2-7, with TRBD1 matching over 7 bases. With V trimmed by 0 bases and J by 10 bases, 12 bases remained unmatched. The CDR3 has 15 amino acids. Germline CDR1 and CDR2: MNHEY and SVGAGI. In nucleotides, the CDR3 is TGTGCCAGCAGTTACTCCCCGGGACAGCCCCTCGATCAGTACTTC. It translates to CASSYSPGQPLDQYF.

The chain couples TRBV6-6 to TRBJ2-3; 8 bases align to TRBD2. This CDR3 has 15 amino acids. The junction had 3 bases not matched to a gene; V was cut back by 4 bases and J by 0 bases. CDR1 and CDR2 from the germline V gene are MNHNY and SVGAGI (reference sequence). The DNA for the CDR3 is TGTGCCAGCAGTTCCCTAGCGGGCAGCACAGATACGCAGTATTTT. Protein product: CASSSLAGSTDTQYF.

The chain employs TRBV19 and TRBJ1-5; 7 bases agree with TRBD1. CDR1 is LNHDA and CDR2 is SQIVND in the germline V gene (reference sequence). The CDR3 extends over 17 amino acids. Unmatched junction bases numbered 9, after V lost 4 bases and J lost 0 bases. The CDR3 bases are TGTGCCAGTAGTACCCTGACAGGGTGGGATAGCAATCAGCCCCAGCATTTT. Translation gives CASSTLTGWDSNQPQHF.

This chain uses TRBV10-3 with TRBJ2-1; TRBD2 agrees at 8 bases. Germline trimming cut 3 bases from V and 4 bases from J; bases unmatched to any gene: 5. Per germline, CDR1 ENHRY and CDR2 SYGVKD. The CDR3 has 15 amino acids. CDR3 DNA: TGTGCCATCAGTGACGGTAAGCGGGAGTACAATGAGCAGTTCTTC. This translates into CAISDGKREYNEQFF.

The chain carries TRBV18 and TRBJ1-5, with D possibly being TRBD1 (6 bases). With 4 bases removed from V and 3 bases from J, the gap between germline ends came to 16 bases. Germline values: CDR1 KGHSH, CDR2 LQKENI. The CDR3 runs 16 residues. The CDR3 protein is CASSQTAGTTNQPQHF. CDR3 DNA sequence: TGTGCCAGCTCACAGACTGCCGGGACAACCAATCAGCCCCAGCATTTT.

The gene calls are TRBV25-1 and TRBJ1-1; 7 nucleotides line up with TRBD1. J lost 1 base, V lost 6 bases, and 11 bases had no gene match. This CDR3 is built from 16 residues. Germline CDR1 is MGHDK and CDR2 is SYGVNS. The CDR3 spells CASSHRGPRTNTEAFF. The CDR3 DNA reads as TGTGCCAGCAGCCACAGGGGCCCCAGGACGAACACTGAAGCTTTCTTT.

This chain connects TRBV27 to TRBJ1-1; D possibly corresponds to TRBD1 (5 bases). With 6 bases removed from V and 8 bases from J, the gap between germline ends came to 10 bases. Germline CDR1 reads MNHEY; CDR2 reads SMNVEV (reference sequence). This CDR3 spans 11 amino acids. The CDR3 DNA reads as TGTGCCAGCAGGGGCGGGGGAGAAGCTTTCTTT. Protein sequence: CASRGGGEAFF.

V usage is TRBV5-8 and J usage is TRBJ1-1; D call uncertain. Per germline, CDR1 SGHTS and CDR2 YDEGEE. The CDR3 length is 17 residues. The V and J ends lost 4 bases and 3 bases respectively, with 22 bases between them. The CDR3 sequence: CASSPGIDMIGDTEAFF. CDR3 DNA: TGTGCCAGCAGCCCGGGGATCGATATGATCGGCGACACTGAAGCTTTCTTT.

This rearrangement joins TRBV6-4 to TRBJ1-2, with 12 bases lining up with TRBD1. The trim removed 5 bases at V and 7 bases at J, leaving 5 bases unmatched. This CDR3 contains 14 residues. CDR1 and CDR2 from the germline V gene are MRHNA and SNTAGT. The CDR3 reads CASSTGTGGRGYTF. CDR3 in DNA: TGTGCCAGCAGTACCGGGACAGGGGGCCGTGGCTACACCTTC.

The V and J genes are TRBV18 and TRBJ2-7; 9 bases fit TRBD1. CDR1 KGHSH and CDR2 LQKENI come from the germline V gene. The CDR3 is 14 amino acids. Trimming took 2 bases from V and 5 from J; bases not matched to a gene: 4. Written as DNA, the CDR3 is TGTGCCAGCTCACCAACACAGGGGGCGGACGAGCAGTACTTC. It is translated as CASSPTQGADEQYF.

This chain joins TRBV7-9 and TRBJ2-7, with 11 positions matching TRBD1. V gave up 2 bases and J gave up 6 bases; unmatched junction bases: 12. Germline V CDR1 and CDR2: SEHNR, FQNEAQ (reference sequence). This CDR3 is 17 amino acids long. The CDR3 nucleotides are TGTGCCAGCAGCTTACGAGGAACCCGGGACAGGGGGAGCGAGCAGTACTTC. It translates to CASSLRGTRDRGSEQYF. The full variable domain, rest sourced from reference TRBV7-9 and TRBJ2-7, is DTGVSQNPRHKITKRGQNVTFRCDPISEHNRLYWYRQTLGQGPEFLTYFQNEAQLEKSRLLSDRFSAERPKGSFSTLEIQRTEQGDSAMYLCASSLRGTRDRGSEQYFGPGTRLTVT.

This chain links TRBV7-9 with TRBJ2-1; no firm D call. V was clipped by 5 bases and J by 8 bases, with 16 bases between them. CDR3 size: 14 residues. The germline gives CDR1 SEHNR, CDR2 FQNEAQ (reference sequence). CDR3 sequence reads: CASSPARGLDEQFF. The CDR3 DNA follows: TGTGCCAGCAGCCCGGCTCGCGGCCTCGATGAGCAGTTCTTC. Full variable domain (missing parts from reference TRBV7-9 and TRBJ2-1): DTGVSQNPRHKITKRGQNVTFRCDPISEHNRLYWYRQTLGQGPEFLTYFQNEAQLEKSRLLSDRFSAERPKGSFSTLEIQRTEQGDSAMYLCASSPARGLDEQFFGPGTRLTVL.

CDR3 in DNA: TGTGCCAGCTCGGAGGGGTACGAGCAGTACTTC. Its protein is CASSEGYEQYF. This chain links TRBV19 with TRBJ2-7, with D possibly being TRBD2 (6 bases). V lost 9 bases to trimming and J lost 4 bases, with 10 bases between them. This CDR3 region has 11 residues. CDR1 and CDR2 (germline): LNHDA, SQIVND (reference sequence).

The chain links TRBV19 to TRBJ2-1; D gene ambiguous. The CDR3 length is 15 residues. The V gene lost 1 base and the J gene lost 6 bases, with 13 bases spanning the gap. Germline V CDR1 and CDR2: LNHDA, SQIVND (reference sequence). CDR3 coding DNA: TGTGCCAGTAGTATAGCTCGGCCCCGAGGCAATGAGCAGTTCTTC. Protein sequence: CASSIARPRGNEQFF.

This chain uses TRBV15 with TRBJ1-5; D perhaps matches TRBD1 (5 bases). The CDR3 has 15 residues. V was clipped by 4 bases and J by 5 bases, with 15 bases between them. Germline V gene lookup returns CDR1 LNHNV and CDR2 YYDKDF (reference sequence). DNA of the CDR3: TGTGCCACCAGCACCCTCCTCGGGGGTGATCAGCCCCAGCATTTT. Amino acids: CATSTLLGGDQPQHF.